This T cell receptor beta chain was found in a study of Graves' ophthalmopathy and Graves' hyperthyroidism. Study observations and caveats: Ophthalmopathy progression was predicted with 70.59% sensitivity and roughly 74% specificity.

This clonotype was detected many times. No antigen is known for it. Amplifying from RNA transcripts, the study obtained TCR beta CDR3 regions. First-round RT-PCR with HTBI primers preceded a second-round multiplex PCR. TCRdb itself ran the multiplex PCR reads through MiXCR, one entry per CDR3 protein. The sample includes roughly 410,000 distinct CDR3 sequences, approximately 15% of them seen just once. The source material was peripheral blood. The sequence derives from a woman between 18 and 29 years old with stable Graves' hyperthyroidism.

The CDR3 sequence is CASSGGDYGYTF. DNA for the CDR3: TGTGCCAGCTCTGGGGGCGACTATGGCTACACCTTC. The chain couples TRBV12-3 or TRBV12-4 to TRBJ1-2; possibly TRBD1 for D (6 bases). The ends were cut back, 8 bases at V and 3 bases at J, with 10 bases in the middle. CDR3 size: 12 residues.